These 9 T cell receptor beta chains were sequenced from one sample in a study of blood T cell repertoires in COVID-19. Clones were read by immunoSEQ multiplex PCR, and TCRdb kept only the in-frame ones, dropping some. The sample has about 21,000 clones, approximately 83% seen once. The sequenced sample consisted of peripheral blood. Receptor source: a human donor in a cohort sampled during active COVID-19.

The chain employs TRBV7-2 and TRBJ2-1; TRBD2 matches at 12 bases. Trimming at V came to 2 bases and at J to 9 bases, leaving 5 bases not matched to a gene. Germline CDR1 SGHTA, CDR2 FQGNSA. The CDR3 runs to 15 residues. The CDR3 DNA reads as TGTGCCAGCAGCTTAACTAGCGGGGGGCGGGTTGAGCAGTTCTTC. Residues: CASSLTSGGRVEQFF.

The V call is TRBV2, the J call TRBJ1-5; 9 bases map to TRBD1. The germline V gene has CDR1 SNHLY and CDR2 FYNNEI. The V gene end was trimmed by 6 bases and the J gene end by 6 bases; junction bases not matched to a gene: 6. The CDR3 covers 14 residues. The CDR3 protein is CASSVDRGVQPQHF. The CDR3 bases are TGTGCCAGCAGCGTAGACAGGGGGGTTCAGCCCCAGCATTTT.

In this sample, this clone turned up once. J is TRBJ1-2 and V is TRBV2, with 10 bases matching TRBD1. V lost 5 bases and J lost 5; bases outside the gene matches: 5. CDR3 length: 14 residues. Germline values: CDR1 SNHLY, CDR2 FYNNEI. The CDR3 nucleotides are TGTGCCAGCAGTCGGGACAGGGGATCGTATGGCTACACCTTC. It yields the protein CASSRDRGSYGYTF.

The CDR3 DNA reads TGTGCCACCTCCCTGGGACAGTTCACGGATACGCAGTATTTT. It yields the protein CATSLGQFTDTQYF. This sequence joins TRBV24-1 and TRBJ2-3, with 7 positions matching TRBD1. Per germline, CDR1 KGHDR and CDR2 SFDVKD. CDR3 length: 14 residues. Trimming took 9 bases from V and 6 from J; bases not matched to a gene: 11.

The chain couples TRBV6-6 to TRBJ1-5, with TRBD1 matching over 11 bases. This CDR3 region has 16 residues. J was trimmed by 1 base and V by 6 bases; bases with no gene match: 5. Germline V gene data show CDR1 as MNHNY and CDR2 as SVGAGI (reference sequence). The CDR3 reads CASRPGQGASNQPQHF. The CDR3 DNA sequence: TGTGCCAGCAGACCCGGACAGGGGGCCAGCAATCAGCCCCAGCATTTT.

This chain connects TRBV5-1 to TRBJ2-2; weak D call: TRBD1 (5 bases). The CDR3 spans 16 residues. CDR1 and CDR2 from the germline V gene are SGHRS and YFSETQ. Deletions cut 4 bases from V and 6 bases from J, with 19 bases between. This CDR3 reads CASSRVTGLQAGELFF. CDR3 nucleotide sequence: TGCGCCAGCAGCCGCGTTACAGGCCTCCAGGCCGGGGAGCTGTTTTTT.

This clone has more than one count but fewer than ten. J is TRBJ2-7 and V is TRBV2; 12 bases are shared with TRBD1. The trim removed 7 bases at V and 7 bases at J, leaving 5 bases unmatched. The CDR3 length is 13 residues. CDR1 is SNHLY, CDR2 FYNNEI, per germline. This CDR3 reads CASIRDRGQEQYF. DNA of the CDR3: TGTGCCAGCATACGGGACAGGGGGCAAGAGCAGTACTTC.

CDR3: CASGQGGQLCNEQFF. CDR3 DNA sequence: TGTGCCAGTGGACAGGGAGGACAACTGTGCAATGAGCAGTTCTTC. The gene calls are TRBV21-1 and TRBJ2-1; the table gives TRBD1 as D, unverified against the DNA. TRBV21-1 has pseudogene status. This CDR3 is built from 15 residues.

Written as DNA, the CDR3 is TGTGCTAGTGGTTTGGGGGCAGACGGGAACACTGAAGCTTTCTTT. It encodes CASGLGADGNTEAFF. J is TRBJ1-1 and V is TRBV12-5, with unresolved D. Germline V lookup: CDR1 LGHNT, CDR2 FRNRAP. The CDR3 consists of 15 residues. Trimming shortened V by 1 base and J by 1 base, and 10 bases separated the two germline ends.